This T cell receptor (beta chain) was captured by sequencing in a study of T cell responses to AZD1222 COVID-19 vaccine. Regarding this clone: Its antigen is unidentified.

The table came from immunoSEQ multiplex PCR; TCRdb's copy has only in-frame clones and leaves some out. Of roughly 60,000 clones in the sample, over 85% were seen once. V gave up 5 bases and J gave up 7 bases; unmatched junction bases: 16. In germline, CDR1 is SGHTA, CDR2 FQGTGA. This CDR3 has 17 amino acids. Study conclusions and caveats: Spike-specific TCR breadth rose after two AZD1222 doses, and depth rose as well.

Sequenced material: peripheral blood, taken on day 0 of AZD1222 vaccination. The clonotype was recovered from an adult in good health. The chain is built from TRBV7-3 and TRBJ2-2; 7 nucleotides align to TRBD2. The CDR3 sequence is CASSPTGGSPGVGELFF. For the CDR3, the DNA is TGTGCCAGCAGCCCTACGGGGGGATCCCCGGGGGTCGGGGAGCTGTTTTTT.